The entry below describes one T cell receptor (beta chain). The sample is drawn from a study of control samples from healthy donors and cancer patients. Germline assignment: CDR1 SGHDT and CDR2 YYEEEE. CDR3 length equals 12 residues. Trimming removed 2 bases at V and 3 bases at J, with 4 bases between. Method: immunoSEQ multiplex PCR; TCRdb's copy keeps in-frame clones and lacks some. The sample contains 150,000 to 200,000 clones, 70% to 90% of which appear only once. Sequenced input: blood. This sequence was found in a young man in good health. The V call is TRBV5-6, the J call TRBJ2-3; D ambiguous. CDR3 sequence reads: CASSFWTDTQYF. CDR3 coding DNA: TGTGCCAGCAGCTTTTGGACAGATACGCAGTATTTT.